Reported below is one TCR beta chain. The antigen is undetermined. Other DNA sequences within the sample encode an identical CDR3. The data are from a study of cytomegalovirus exposure and HLA in healthy donors. Findings and limits, study-wide: In a later analysis, at a false discovery rate of 0.05, 17,000 or so TCR beta sequences matched HLA alleles. Presence/absence analyses treated sequencing depth as roughly uniform across donors. A few V segments could not be told apart, such as TRBV6-2 and TRBV6-3, and were left out. A later analysis found most CMV-associated TCR beta chains apparently HLA-restricted.

This CDR3 contains 12 residues. Germline loops: CDR1 GTSNPN, CDR2 SVGIG (reference sequence). The junction had 3 bases not matched to a gene; V was cut back by 0 bases and J by 8 bases. Use of 60 Vbeta and 13 Jbeta primers characterized the PCR. Measured with immunoSEQ multiplex PCR; TCRdb has only the in-frame clones, and not every one. The sample yields roughly 230,000 clones, 80% to 95% seen once. This TCR was sampled from a girl aged 2-10 years in good health and CMV-seronegative. Sequenced sample: PBMCs. V usage is TRBV30 and J usage is TRBJ1-2, with 7 bases that match TRBD1. Here the CDR3 reads CAWSVSGGGYTF. CDR3 DNA: TGTGCCTGGAGTGTATCAGGGGGAGGCTACACCTTC.